The following is a TCR beta chain sequence with its context. The antigen is unknown. The TCR beta cDNA libraries contained unique molecular identifiers. One entry per CDR3 protein, called by TCRdb with MiXCR from the PCR reads. The sample lists hundreds of thousands of distinct CDR3 sequences, about a third occurring once. With 4 bases clipped from V and 5 bases from J, the junction kept 15 bases outside the gene matches. Per germline, CDR1 SGDLS and CDR2 YYNGEE. The CDR3 is made up of 16 amino acids. This sample is drawn from a study of post-analysis software for immune sequencing data. At the level of the study: Relapsing-remitting, secondary progressive and progressive-relapsing multiple sclerosis courses were included. Study observations and caveats: When the samples were clustered directly with F measure, those that had been prepared in the same batch showed strong co-clustering. Relative to controls, patients had about 5 TRBV segments at higher frequency, with TRBV5-6, TRBV5-1 and TRBV20-1 among these. Controls had significantly higher normalized Chao1 diversity than multiple sclerosis patients.

This chain links TRBV9 with TRBJ2-7; 7 bases line up with TRBD1. Sequenced input: blood. The TCR was taken from a girl aged 10 to 17 with multiple sclerosis. The CDR3 DNA follows: TGTGCCAGCAGCCCGTTCGACAGGGTCCTGTACCACGAGCAGTACTTC. Amino acids: CASSPFDRVLYHEQYF.